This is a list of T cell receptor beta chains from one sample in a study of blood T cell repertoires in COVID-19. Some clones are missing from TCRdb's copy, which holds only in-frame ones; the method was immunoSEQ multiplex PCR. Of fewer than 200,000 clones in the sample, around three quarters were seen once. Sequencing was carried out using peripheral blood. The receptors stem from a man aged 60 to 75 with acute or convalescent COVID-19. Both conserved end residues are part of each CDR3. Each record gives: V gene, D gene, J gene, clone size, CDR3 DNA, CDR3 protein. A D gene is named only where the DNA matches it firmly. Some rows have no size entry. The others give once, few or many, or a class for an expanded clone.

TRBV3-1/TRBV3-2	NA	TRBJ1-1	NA	TGTGCCAGCAGCCAGGAAGGGGTTAGTGAAGCTTTCTTT	CASSQEGVSEAFF
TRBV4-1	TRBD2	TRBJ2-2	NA	TGCGCCAGCAGCCGTACCATTGTGGTAGCGGGGGGTAACACCGGGGAGCTGTTTTTT	CASSRTIVVAGGNTGELFF
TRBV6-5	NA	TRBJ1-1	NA	TGTGCCAGCAAAGGCGGTACTGAAGCTTTCTTT	CASKGGTEAFF
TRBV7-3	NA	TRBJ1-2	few	TGTGCCAGCAGCCTCAGTTTGGGGGCGGACCCCCACGGCTACACCTTC	CASSLSLGADPHGYTF
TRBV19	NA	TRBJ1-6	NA	TGTGCCAGTAGCGTCGGGGTCCAGGATTCACCCCTCCACTTT	CASSVGVQDSPLHF
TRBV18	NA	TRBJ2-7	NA	TGTGCCAGCTCACCAAGGACAGAAGTCGAGCAGTACTTC	CASSPRTEVEQYF
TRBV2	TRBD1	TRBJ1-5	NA	TGTGCCAGCCGACTGACAGGGAATCAGCCCCAGCATTTT	CASRLTGNQPQHF
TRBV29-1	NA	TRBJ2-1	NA	TGCAGCGTGATCCTTCTACTCTCCTACAATGAGCAGTTCTTC	CSVILLLSYNEQFF
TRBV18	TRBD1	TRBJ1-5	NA	TGTGCCAGCTCATCGCAGGGGGCGCAGGGTCAGCCCCAGCATTTT	CASSSQGAQGQPQHF
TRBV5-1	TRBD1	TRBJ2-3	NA	TGCGCCAGCAGCGATACAGGGGATCCCACATACTTCACAGATACGCAGTATTTT	CASSDTGDPTYFTDTQYF
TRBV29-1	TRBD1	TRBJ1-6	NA	TGCAGCGGCGAGACAGGGGACAGGTCCTATAATTCACCCCTCCACTTT	CSGETGDRSYNSPLHF
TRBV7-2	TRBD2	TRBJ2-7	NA	TGTGCCAGCAGCGCCGGGGGGGGCCCCTCCTACGAGCAGTACTTC	CASSAGGGPSYEQYF
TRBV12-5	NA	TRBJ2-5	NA	TGTGCTAGTGGTTTGAGTCGGGAGACCCAGTACTTC	CASGLSRETQYF
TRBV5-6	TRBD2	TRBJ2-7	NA	TGTGCCAGCAGCTCCGGACTAGCGCGCTACGAGCAGTACTTC	CASSSGLARYEQYF
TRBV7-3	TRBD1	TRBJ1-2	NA	TGTGCCAGCAGCTCAGGGACAGCCGGTAACTATGGCTACACCTTC	CASSSGTAGNYGYTF
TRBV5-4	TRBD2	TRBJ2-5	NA	TGTGCCAGCAGCTTCTGGGGAGGGGAGACCCAGTACTTC	CASSFWGGETQYF
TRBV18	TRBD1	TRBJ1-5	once	TGTGCCAGCTCGCCCGGACAGGGGGCCTATCAGCCCCAGCATTTT	CASSPGQGAYQPQHF
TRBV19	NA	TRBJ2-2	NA	TGTGCCAGTAGTAGGAGTCACCCCGGGGAGCTGTTTTTT	CASSRSHPGELFF
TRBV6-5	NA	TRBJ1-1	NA	TGTGCCAGCAGTTACAGGGGTCAGGGAGGCACTGAAGCTTTCTTT	CASSYRGQGGTEAFF
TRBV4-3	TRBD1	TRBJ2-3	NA	TGCGCCAGCAGCCAAGAGATGAACAGGGGCGGGCTAGGTACGCAGTATTTT	CASSQEMNRGGLGTQYF
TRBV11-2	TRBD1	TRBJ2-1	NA	TGTGCCAGCAGCGCGACAGGGGGGGTTAGGCAGTTCTTC	CASSATGGVRQFF
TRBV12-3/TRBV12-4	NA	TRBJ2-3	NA	TGTGCCAGCAGTTTGAGTAGCACAGATACGCAGTATTTT	CASSLSSTDTQYF
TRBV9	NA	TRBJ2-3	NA	TGTGCCAGCAGCGTAGGCCCAGGAGATACGCAGTATTTT	CASSVGPGDTQYF
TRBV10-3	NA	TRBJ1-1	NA	TGTGCCATCAGTGATGCGGGGGTGAACACTGAAGCTTTCTTT	CAISDAGVNTEAFF
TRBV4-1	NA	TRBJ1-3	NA	TGCGCCAGCAGCCAAGAAGGGGCTACAGGGATCTCTGGAAACACCATATATTTT	CASSQEGATGISGNTIYF
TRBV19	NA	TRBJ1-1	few	TGTGCCAGTAGTCCACGCGGGGTGAACACTGAAGCTTTCTTT	CASSPRGVNTEAFF
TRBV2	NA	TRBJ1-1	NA	TGTGCCAGCAGTCGGGAGGGGAGAAGGACTGAAGCTTTCTTT	CASSREGRRTEAFF
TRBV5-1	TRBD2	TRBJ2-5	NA	TGCGCCAGCAGCTTAGTAGCGGGCCCCCAAGAGACCCAGTACTTC	CASSLVAGPQETQYF
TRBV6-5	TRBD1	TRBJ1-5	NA	TGTGCCAGCAAAGGGACAGGGGGCTACAATCAGCCCCAGCATTTT	CASKGTGGYNQPQHF